The 21 T cell receptor beta chains reported below all come from one sample, sequenced in a study of cytomegalovirus exposure and HLA in healthy donors. The data were produced by immunoSEQ multiplex PCR, yet TCRdb's version contains in-frame clones alone and is incomplete. Of fewer than 400,000 clones detected, approximately 90% appear once; the ten largest clones hold around 0.84%. Sequenced sample: PBMCs. These receptors all come from a woman between 18 and 29 years old in good health and CMV-seronegative.

The sample holds one count of this clone. V usage is TRBV27 and J usage is TRBJ1-1, with 7 bases that match TRBD1. Germline-derived CDR1 and CDR2 are MNHEY and SMNVEV (reference sequence). The V and J ends lost 9 bases and 4 bases, in that order; junction bases with no gene match: 2. There are 11 residues in the CDR3. In DNA form, the CDR3 reads TGTGCCAGTAACAGGGGCACTGAAGCTTTCTTT. Encoded protein: CASNRGTEAFF.

The genes are TRBV11-1 and TRBJ2-7; a possible D gene is TRBD2 (5 bases). Deletions cut 2 bases from V and 10 bases from J, with 18 bases between. Germline V CDR1 and CDR2: SGHAT, FQDESV (reference sequence). This CDR3 is 14 amino acids long. The CDR3 coding sequence is TGTGCCAGCAGCTTACAAGGGAGTACTTTCGACCAGTACTTC. It encodes CASSLQGSTFDQYF. Combining the CDR3 with reference TRBV11-1 and TRBJ2-7 gives the whole variable domain EAEVAQSPRYKITEKSQAVAFWCDPISGHATLYWYRQILGQGPELLVQFQDESVVDDSQLPKDRFSAERLKGVDSTLKIQPAELGDSAMYLCASSLQGSTFDQYFGPGTRLTVT.

The chain links TRBV28 to TRBJ2-7, with 9 bases matching TRBD2. CDR3 length equals 16 residues. J gave up 6 bases and V 2 bases, and 11 bases lay outside the gene matches. CDR1 is MDHEN, CDR2 SYDVKM, per germline. This chain's CDR3 is CASSLPSSGLALEQYF. As DNA, the CDR3 is TGTGCCAGCAGTTTACCCAGCTCGGGACTAGCTCTCGAGCAGTACTTC.

The CDR3: CASSYSAVGTGELFF. The CDR3 coding sequence is TGTGCCAGCAGTTACTCCGCAGTTGGCACCGGGGAGCTGTTTTTT. The gene calls are TRBV6-5 and TRBJ2-2; D is ambiguous. V dropped 0 bases and J dropped 4 bases, with 9 bases sitting between them. The CDR3 sequence is 15 residues long. The germline CDR1 and CDR2 sequences are MNHEY and SVGAGI.

This clone was observed a few times. The rearrangement joins TRBV19 to TRBJ2-7, with a possible D match to TRBD1 (5 bases). V gave up 6 bases and J gave up 1 base, with 10 bases separating them. The CDR3 is 13 residues long. Per the germline V gene, CDR1 is LNHDA and CDR2 is SQIVND (reference sequence). CDR3 nucleotides: TGTGCCAGTAGGGCCACAGGATCCTACGAGCAGTACTTC. Translation gives CASRATGSYEQYF.

The chain is built from TRBV7-2 and TRBJ2-5, with 11 bases that match TRBD1. This CDR3 is 15 amino acids long. The germline gives CDR1 SGHTA, CDR2 FQGNSA. J was trimmed by 6 bases and V by 5 bases; bases with no gene match: 8. Here the CDR3 reads CASSAPGQGGQTQYF. Written as DNA, the CDR3 is TGTGCCAGCAGCGCCCCGGGACAGGGGGGACAGACCCAGTACTTC.

The chain employs TRBV19 and TRBJ2-2; weak D call: TRBD2 (7 bases). V was pared by 11 bases and J by 4 bases, with 17 bases between. The CDR3 extends over 14 amino acids. Germline-derived CDR1 and CDR2 are LNHDA and SQIVND (reference sequence). CDR3 in amino acids: CASSRGGSTGELFF. DNA of the CDR3: TGTGCCTCCTCCAGGGGAGGGAGCACCGGGGAGCTGTTTTTT.

This chain connects TRBV9 to TRBJ2-7; D call uncertain. Trimming stripped 0 bases from V and 6 bases from J, with 10 bases between. Germline V gene data show CDR1 as SGDLS and CDR2 as YYNGEE. This CDR3 contains 13 residues. CDR3 protein: CASSVDPSAEQYF. CDR3 coding DNA: TGTGCCAGCAGCGTAGATCCCAGTGCCGAGCAGTACTTC.

CDR3 sequence (DNA): TGTGCCAGCAGTATCCCAGGACAGGGTCTAGAGACTTTCTTT. It yields the protein CASSIPGQGLETFF. The chain uses TRBV28 and TRBJ1-1; 8 nucleotides line up with TRBD1. Trimming at V came to 5 bases and at J to 12 bases, leaving 14 bases not matched to a gene. Germline CDR1 MDHEN, CDR2 SYDVKM. This CDR3 has 14 residues.

This clone occurred a few times. V usage is TRBV2 and J usage is TRBJ2-7; 8 bases line up with TRBD2. V gave up 11 bases and J gave up 7 bases; unmatched junction bases: 13. CDR1 SNHLY and CDR2 FYNNEI come from the germline V gene. The CDR3 totals 13 residues. The DNA for the CDR3 is TGTGCCGTCGGGTCAGCGGGAGCCCAAGAGCAGTACTTC. Encoded protein: CAVGSAGAQEQYF.

The genes are TRBV19 and TRBJ2-1; no firm D call. V was shortened by 6 bases and J by 8 bases, with 8 bases between the two germline ends. This CDR3 is built from 11 residues. The V gene's germline CDR1 is LNHDA and CDR2 SQIVND (reference sequence). The CDR3 bases are TGTGCCAGTAGCAACTTAGATGAGCAGTTCTTC. Translated: CASSNLDEQFF.

The chain uses TRBV4-1 and TRBJ2-6; D call uncertain. The CDR3 sequence is 14 residues long. Germline loops: CDR1 MGHRA, CDR2 YSYEKL. Trimming left V 3 bases short and J 1 base short, with 4 bases between. The CDR3 protein is CASSQASGANVLTF. As DNA, the CDR3 is TGCGCCAGCAGCCAGGCATCTGGGGCCAACGTCCTGACTTTC.

This clone was observed a few times. V usage is TRBV27 and J usage is TRBJ1-2; D might be TRBD1 (5 bases). Looked up from germline, CDR1 is MNHEY and CDR2 is SMNVEV (reference sequence). The CDR3 totals 13 residues. Trimming stripped 6 bases from V and 8 bases from J, with 16 bases between. Here the CDR3 DNA reads TGTGCCAGCAGCCCCGACAGCCTGGGAGGCTACACCTTC. Protein: CASSPDSLGGYTF.

The rearrangement joins TRBV9 to TRBJ2-7; 9 bases agree with TRBD2. This CDR3 has 14 residues. J gave up 5 bases and V 0 bases, and 3 bases lay outside the gene matches. Germline V gene data show CDR1 as SGDLS and CDR2 as YYNGEE. CDR3 coding DNA: TGTGCCAGCAGCGTAGTTCCTAGCGGGAACGAGCAGTACTTC. It codes for CASSVVPSGNEQYF.

The genes are TRBV29-1 and TRBJ1-5, with no clear D. The CDR3 runs 12 residues. V lost 0 bases and J lost 5, with 5 bases in between. In germline, CDR1 is SQVTM, CDR2 ANQGSEA. As DNA, the CDR3 is TGCAGCGTTGAAGATCCGGATCAGCCCCAGCATTTT. This gives the protein CSVEDPDQPQHF.

V gene TRBV29-1 combines with J gene TRBJ1-4; D is ambiguous. CDR1 and CDR2 from the germline V gene are SQVTM and ANQGSEA. V lost 7 bases, J lost 12 bases, and 15 bases lay in between. The CDR3 consists of 11 residues. The CDR3, as DNA: TGCAGCGCCGCGAGGGAGTTAGAACTGTTTTTT. Translated: CSAARELELFF.

This rearrangement joins TRBV27 to TRBJ2-2, with D perhaps matching TRBD2 (6 bases). CDR1 and CDR2 from the germline V gene are MNHEY and SMNVEV (reference sequence). This CDR3 has 16 amino acids. V gave up 3 bases and J gave up 3 bases, with 14 bases separating them. CDR3 protein: CASSLEGRGDTGELFF. The CDR3 region has the DNA TGTGCCAGCAGTTTGGAGGGGCGAGGGGACACCGGGGAGCTGTTTTTT.

This CDR3 is CASSLSRDTEAFF. Written as DNA, the CDR3 is TGTGCCAGCAGCTTATCACGGGACACTGAAGCTTTCTTT. The V call is TRBV7-2, the J call TRBJ1-1; D uncertain. Germline CDR1 and CDR2: SGHTA and FQGNSA. This CDR3 is 13 amino acids long. Trimming took off 2 bases at V and 3 bases at J, with 7 bases between the two ends.

Turning to this clone: Distinct nucleotide sequences in the sample also encode this CDR3. V gene TRBV27 combines with J gene TRBJ2-1, with D perhaps matching TRBD1 (5 bases). The CDR3 sequence is 12 residues long. V lost 2 bases and J lost 6, with 5 bases in between. Germline CDR1 reads MNHEY; CDR2 reads SMNVEV (reference sequence). The CDR3 here is CASSLTGNEQFF. The CDR3 DNA follows: TGTGCCAGCAGTTTAACAGGCAATGAGCAGTTCTTC.

The V and J genes are TRBV6-1 and TRBJ2-5; 8 bases line up with TRBD2. Trimming cost V 2 bases and J 2 bases; bases outside gene matches: 4. The germline V gene has CDR1 MNHNS and CDR2 SASEGT. The CDR3 is 15 residues long. In nucleotides, the CDR3 is TGTGCCAGCAGTGAATCGGGGGGGCATCAAGAGACCCAGTACTTC. Protein sequence: CASSESGGHQETQYF.

The rearrangement links TRBV5-4 to TRBJ1-1; 11 bases line up with TRBD1. Germline V gene lookup returns CDR1 SGHNT and CDR2 YYREEE (reference sequence). The CDR3 is made up of 12 amino acids. The ends lost 4 bases at V and 8 bases at J; junction bases unmatched: 1. CDR3 sequence: CASSRTGGEAFF. For the CDR3, the DNA is TGTGCCAGCAGCCGGACAGGGGGCGAAGCTTTCTTT. The full variable domain, completed using reference TRBV5-4 and TRBJ1-1, is ETGVTQSPTHLIKTRGQQVTLRCSSQSGHNTVSWYQQALGQGPQFIFQYYREEENGRGNFPPRFSGLQFPNYSSELNVNALELDDSALYLCASSRTGGEAFFGQGTRLTVV.